This is a list of T cell receptor beta chains from one sample in a study of neurological immune-mediated disorders. TCRdb itself ran the 5' RACE reads through MiXCR, one entry per CDR3 protein. The table records 46,000 or so distinct CDR3 sequences, roughly 4% of them present only once. The sequenced sample was PBMCs. The source is a woman aged 55-70 years with multiple sclerosis. Each CDR3 is given with its conserved first and last residue. D genes are given only for firm matches. Not every row has a clone size; where given, it reads once, few, many or a size class.

>many|TRBD1|TRBJ1-5|TRBV10-3
TGTGCCATCAGTGAGGGACAGGATAGCAATCAGCCCCAGCATTTT
CAISEGQDSNQPQHF
>NA|NA|TRBJ1-2|TRBV5-1
TGCGCCAGCAGCTTGGGTGGGGAAAGAGATGGCTACACCTTC
CASSLGGERDGYTF
>many|TRBD1|TRBJ2-7|TRBV11-2
TGTGCCAGCAGCATCGACAGGGTTTACGAGCAGTACTTC
CASSIDRVYEQYF
>many|TRBD2|TRBJ2-2|TRBV4-1
TGCGCCAGCAGTCGGAGCGGGGCGGGCACCGGGGAGCTGTTTTTT
CASSRSGAGTGELFF
>many|TRBD1|TRBJ2-2|TRBV20-1
TGCAGTGCTACCGGGACAGCGAACACCGGGGAGCTGTTTTTT
CSATGTANTGELFF
>many|NA|TRBJ2-4|TRBV20-1
TGCAGTGCTGACAGTTTAGCCAAAAACATTCAGTACTTC
CSADSLAKNIQYF
>few|NA|TRBJ1-2|TRBV5-1
TGCGCCAGCAGCTGGGACTTTTCGGCGGGGGGATATGGCTACACCTTC
CASSWDFSAGGYGYTF
>many|NA|TRBJ1-2|TRBV20-1
TGCAGTGCTAGGGACCGACAGTACTATGGCTACACCTTC
CSARDRQYYGYTF
>many|NA|TRBJ2-3|TRBV20-1
TGCAGTGCTAGAGAAACAGGGTGGATATCAGATACGCAGTATTTT
CSARETGWISDTQYF
>few|TRBD2|TRBJ2-5|TRBV10-3
TGTGCCATCAGTGAAAGGGCTAGCGGCCAAGAGACCCAGTACTTC
CAISERASGQETQYF
>many|TRBD2|TRBJ2-7|TRBV6-5
TGTGCCAGCAGGAGTCCTAGCGGGCTCGCCTACGAGCAGTACTTC
CASRSPSGLAYEQYF
>few|TRBD2|TRBJ2-7|TRBV7-2
TGTGCCAGCAGCGTAACCCCTAGCGGCTTTTACGAGCAGTACTTC
CASSVTPSGFYEQYF
>many|TRBD2|TRBJ2-1|TRBV20-1
TGCAGGGTTGCGGGGGGGCGTAATGAGCAGTTCTTC
CRVAGGRNEQFF
>many|NA|TRBJ1-1|TRBV9
TGTGCCAGCAGCGCTGTCGCCGACACTGAAGCTTTCTTT
CASSAVADTEAFF
>few|TRBD1|TRBJ2-1|TRBV7-3
TGTGCCAGCAGCGGCTCGACAGGGCATGAGCAGTTCTTC
CASSGSTGHEQFF
>NA|NA|TRBJ1-1|TRBV7-2
TGTGCCAGCAGCTTAGTGGGGCGGGGGAACACTGAAGCTTTCTTT
CASSLVGRGNTEAFF
>many|NA|TRBJ1-1|TRBV20-1
TGCAGTGCTAGAGACTCCGGGTTGGGAACGAACACTGAAGCTTTCTTT
CSARDSGLGTNTEAFF
>few|NA|TRBJ1-5|TRBV10-3
TGTGCCATCAGTGAGAATACAGATCAGCCCCAGCATTTT
CAISENTDQPQHF
>many|TRBD1|TRBJ2-7|TRBV20-1
TGCAGTGCTACCCGGGACAGGGTGGCCTACGAGCAGTACTTC
CSATRDRVAYEQYF
>NA|NA|TRBJ1-5|TRBV28
TGTGCCAGCAGCCCGATGGGGAGGGATAGCAATCAGCCCCAGAATTTT
CASSPMGRDSNQPQNF
>many|TRBD1|TRBJ1-1|TRBV20-1
TGCAGTGTTTACGCCGGGACAGGGGGCTCGTCAACTGAAGCTTTCTTT
CSVYAGTGGSSTEAFF
>NA|NA|TRBJ2-2|TRBV7-7
TGTGCTAGCAGCTCCTCGGGCGGAGCGAGCACCGGGGAGCTGTTTTTT
CASSSSGGASTGELFF
>few|NA|TRBJ1-2|TRBV20-1
TGCAGTGGTGCGAGGACAGCCCTCAAGCGCCCCACCTTC
CSGARTALKRPTF
>few|NA|TRBJ2-3|TRBV20-1
TGCAGTGCTAGTCCGTCAGGCACAGATACGCAGTATTTT
CSASPSGTDTQYF
>many|NA|TRBJ2-7|TRBV10-3
TGTGCCATCAAGGCCGGTACGCTAACCTACGAGCAGTACTTC
CAIKAGTLTYEQYF
>NA|NA|TRBJ2-5|TRBV11-1
TGTGCCAGCAGCCCCAGGGGCGGAGACCAAGAGACCCAGTACTTC
CASSPRGGDQETQYF
>many|TRBD1|TRBJ1-1|TRBV20-1
TGCAGTGCTAGAGATCTGGACAGGTGGAACACTGAAGCTTTCTTT
CSARDLDRWNTEAFF
>few|NA|TRBJ1-5|TRBV6-1
TGTGCCATCAACCCGGAAGGTGTTCAGCCCCAGCATTTT
CAINPEGVQPQHF
>many|TRBD2|TRBJ2-4|TRBV4-3
TGCGCCAGCAGCCAAGATTGGGAAGGACTAGCGGGAGCAAACATTCAGTACTTC
CASSQDWEGLAGANIQYF
>few|TRBD1|TRBJ1-6|TRBV20-1
TGCAGTCCCTACAGGGGGAATCACTCACCCCTCAACTTT
CSPYRGNHSPLNF
>many|NA|TRBJ2-5|TRBV3-1
TGTGCCAGCAGCCAAGATCTGGCAGACCAAGAGACCCAGTACTTC
CASSQDLADQETQYF
>many|NA|TRBJ1-2|TRBV20-1
TGCAGTGCTAGAGACGGACACAGGCCTGCGGACTATGGCTACACCTTC
CSARDGHRPADYGYTF
>few|NA|TRBJ2-1|TRBV7-7
TGTGCCAGCAGCCTCGGGCGAGGGGGTGAGCAGTTCTTC
CASSLGRGGEQFF
>many|TRBD1|TRBJ1-1|TRBV29-1
TGCAGCGTTGCGGGAGCAGGGGGCGGGAACACTGAAGCTTTCTTT
CSVAGAGGGNTEAFF
>many|TRBD1|TRBJ2-1|TRBV10-3
TGTGCCATCAACGCAGGGGGTAGCTGGAATGAGCAGTTCTTC
CAINAGGSWNEQFF